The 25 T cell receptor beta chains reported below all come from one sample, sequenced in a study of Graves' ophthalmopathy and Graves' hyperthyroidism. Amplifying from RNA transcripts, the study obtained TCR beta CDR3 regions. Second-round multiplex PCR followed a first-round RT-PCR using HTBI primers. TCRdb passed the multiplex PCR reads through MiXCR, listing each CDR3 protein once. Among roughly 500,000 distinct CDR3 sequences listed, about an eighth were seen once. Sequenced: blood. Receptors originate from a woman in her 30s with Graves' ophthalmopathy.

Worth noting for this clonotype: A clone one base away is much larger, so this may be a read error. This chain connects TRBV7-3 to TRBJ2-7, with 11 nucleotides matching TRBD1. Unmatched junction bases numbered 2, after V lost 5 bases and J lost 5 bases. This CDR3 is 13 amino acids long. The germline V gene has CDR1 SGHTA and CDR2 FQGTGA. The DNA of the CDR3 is TGTGCCAGCAGCCCGGACAGGGGGCACGAGCAGTACTTC. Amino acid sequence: CASSPDRGHEQYF.

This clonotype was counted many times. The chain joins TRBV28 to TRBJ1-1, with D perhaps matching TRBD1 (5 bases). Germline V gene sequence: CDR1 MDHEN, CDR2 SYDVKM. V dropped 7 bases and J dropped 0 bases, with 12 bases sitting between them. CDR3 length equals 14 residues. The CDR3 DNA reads TGTGCCAGCAAGGCCGGACAAATGAACACTGAAGCTTTCTTT. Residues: CASKAGQMNTEAFF.

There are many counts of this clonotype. The CDR3 coding sequence is TGCGCCAGCAGCTTGCTTTCAGAGAACACTGAAGCTTTCTTT. Translating it yields CASSLLSENTEAFF. The chain combines TRBV5-1 with TRBJ1-1; unclear D gene. Between the trimmed V and J ends, which lost 1 base and 1 base, there was a span of 8 bases. CDR1 SGHRS and CDR2 YFSETQ come from the germline V gene. This CDR3 has 14 residues.

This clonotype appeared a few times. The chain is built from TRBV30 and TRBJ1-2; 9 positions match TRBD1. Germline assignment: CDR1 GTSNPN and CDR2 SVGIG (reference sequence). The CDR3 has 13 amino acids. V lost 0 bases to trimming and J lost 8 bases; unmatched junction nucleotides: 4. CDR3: CAWSVMTGGGYTF. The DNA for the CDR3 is TGTGCCTGGAGTGTCATGACAGGGGGGGGCTACACCTTC. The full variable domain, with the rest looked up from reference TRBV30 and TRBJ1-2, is SQTIHQWPATLVQPVGSPLSLECTVEGTSNPNLYWYRQAAGRGLQLLFYSVGIGQISSEVPQNLSASRPQDRQFILSSKKLLLSDSGFYLCAWSVMTGGGYTFGSGTRLTVV.

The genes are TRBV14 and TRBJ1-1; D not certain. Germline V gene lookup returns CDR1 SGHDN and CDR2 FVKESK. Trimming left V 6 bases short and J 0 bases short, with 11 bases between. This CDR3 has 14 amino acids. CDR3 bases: TGTGCCAGCAGGCGGGATCAGATGAACACTGAAGCTTTCTTT. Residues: CASRRDQMNTEAFF. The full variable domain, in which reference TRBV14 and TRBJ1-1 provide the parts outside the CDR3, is EAGVTQFPSHSVIEKGQTVTLRCDPISGHDNLYWYRRVMGKEIKFLLHFVKESKQDESGMPNNRFLAERTGGTYSTLKVQPAELEDSGVYFCASRRDQMNTEAFFGQGTRLTVV.

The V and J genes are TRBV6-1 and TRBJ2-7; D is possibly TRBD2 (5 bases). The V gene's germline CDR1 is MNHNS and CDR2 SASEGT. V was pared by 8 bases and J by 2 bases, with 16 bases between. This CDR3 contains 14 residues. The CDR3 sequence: CASETGLTPYEQYF. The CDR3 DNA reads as TGTGCCAGCGAGACGGGGTTAACCCCCTACGAGCAGTACTTC.

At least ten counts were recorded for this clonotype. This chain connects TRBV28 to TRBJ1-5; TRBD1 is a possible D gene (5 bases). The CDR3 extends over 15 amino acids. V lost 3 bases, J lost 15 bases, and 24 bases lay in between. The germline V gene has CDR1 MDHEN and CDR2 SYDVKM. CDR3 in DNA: TGTGCCAGCAGTTTTCGACCGGGACGGCAATCAGAGTGGCATTTT. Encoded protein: CASSFRPGRQSEWHF.

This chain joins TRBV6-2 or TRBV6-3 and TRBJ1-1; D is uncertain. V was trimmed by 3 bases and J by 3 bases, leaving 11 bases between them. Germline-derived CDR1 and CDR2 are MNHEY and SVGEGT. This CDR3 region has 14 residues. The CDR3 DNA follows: TGTGCCAGCAGTTATGGGGAATTGTACACTGAAGCTTTCTTT. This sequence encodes CASSYGELYTEAFF.

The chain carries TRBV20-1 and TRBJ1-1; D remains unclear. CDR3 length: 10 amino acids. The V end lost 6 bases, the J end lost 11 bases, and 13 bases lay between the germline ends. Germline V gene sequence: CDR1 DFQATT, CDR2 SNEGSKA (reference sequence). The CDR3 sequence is CSAGGREAFF. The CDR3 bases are TGCAGTGCGGGAGGGAGGGAGGCTTTCTTT.

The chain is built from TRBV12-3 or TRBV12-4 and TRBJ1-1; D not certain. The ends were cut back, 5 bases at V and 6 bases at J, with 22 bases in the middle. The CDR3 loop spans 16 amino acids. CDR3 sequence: CASSTLALSLWAEAFF. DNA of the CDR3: TGTGCCAGCAGTACCCTAGCTCTGTCACTCTGGGCTGAAGCTTTCTTT.

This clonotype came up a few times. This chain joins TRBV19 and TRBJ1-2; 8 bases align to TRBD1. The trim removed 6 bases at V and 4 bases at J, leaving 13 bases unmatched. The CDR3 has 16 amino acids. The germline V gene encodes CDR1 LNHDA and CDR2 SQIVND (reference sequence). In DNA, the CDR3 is TGTGCCAGTAGCCCGACCTCAGGGGGCATAGGCTATGGCTACACCTTC. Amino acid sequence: CASSPTSGGIGYGYTF.

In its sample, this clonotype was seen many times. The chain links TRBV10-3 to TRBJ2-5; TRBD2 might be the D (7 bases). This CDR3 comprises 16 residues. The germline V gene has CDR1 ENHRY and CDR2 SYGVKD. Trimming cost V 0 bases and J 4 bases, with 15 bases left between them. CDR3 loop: CAISESDGGGRETQYF. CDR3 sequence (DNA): TGTGCCATCAGTGAGTCAGATGGGGGGGGCCGAGAGACCCAGTACTTC.

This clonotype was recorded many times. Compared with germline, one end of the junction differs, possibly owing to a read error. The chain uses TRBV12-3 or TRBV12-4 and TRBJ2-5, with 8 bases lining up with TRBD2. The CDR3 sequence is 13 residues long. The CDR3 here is CASSIAGKETQYF. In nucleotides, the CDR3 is TGTGCCAGCAGTATAGCGGGAAAAGAGACCCAGTACTTC.

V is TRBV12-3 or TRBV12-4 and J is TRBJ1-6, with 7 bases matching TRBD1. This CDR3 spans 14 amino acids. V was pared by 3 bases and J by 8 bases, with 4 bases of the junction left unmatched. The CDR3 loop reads CASSFSGGDSPLHF. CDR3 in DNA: TGTGCCAGCAGTTTTTCAGGGGGGGATTCACCCCTCCACTTT.

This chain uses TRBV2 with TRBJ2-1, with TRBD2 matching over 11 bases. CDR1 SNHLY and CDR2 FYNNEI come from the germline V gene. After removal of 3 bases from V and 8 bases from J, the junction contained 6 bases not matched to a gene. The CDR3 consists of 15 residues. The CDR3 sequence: CASSELAGGPHEQFF. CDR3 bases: TGTGCCAGCAGTGAGTTAGCGGGGGGGCCACATGAGCAGTTCTTC. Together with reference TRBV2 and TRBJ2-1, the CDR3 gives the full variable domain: EPEVTQTPSHQVTQMGQEVILRCVPISNHLYFYWYRQILGQKVEFLVSFYNNEISEKSEIFDDQFSVERPDGSNFTLKIRSTKLEDSAMYFCASSELAGGPHEQFFGPGTRLTVL.

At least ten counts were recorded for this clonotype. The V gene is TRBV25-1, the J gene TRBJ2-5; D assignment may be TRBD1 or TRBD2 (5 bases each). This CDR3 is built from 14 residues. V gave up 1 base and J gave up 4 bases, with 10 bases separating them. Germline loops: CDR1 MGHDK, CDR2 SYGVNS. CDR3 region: CASSELLGTETQYF. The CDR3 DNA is TGTGCCAGCAGTGAATTACTGGGGACAGAGACCCAGTACTTC. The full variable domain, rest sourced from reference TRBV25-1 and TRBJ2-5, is EADIYQTPRYLVIGTGKKITLECSQTMGHDKMYWYQQDPGMELHLIHYSYGVNSTEKGDLSSESTVSRIRTEHFPLTLESARPSHTSQYLCASSELLGTETQYFGPGTRLLVL.

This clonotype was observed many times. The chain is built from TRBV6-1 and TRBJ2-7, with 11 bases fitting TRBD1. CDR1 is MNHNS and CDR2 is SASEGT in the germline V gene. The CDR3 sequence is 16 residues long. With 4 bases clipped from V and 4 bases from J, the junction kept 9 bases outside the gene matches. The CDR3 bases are TGTGCCAGCAGTGGAAGCTCCGGGACAGGGGGATACGAGCAGTACTTC. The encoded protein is CASSGSSGTGGYEQYF.

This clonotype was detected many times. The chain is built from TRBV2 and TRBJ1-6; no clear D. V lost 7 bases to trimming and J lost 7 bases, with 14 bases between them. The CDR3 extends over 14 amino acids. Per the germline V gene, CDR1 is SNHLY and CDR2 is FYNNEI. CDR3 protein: CASTRETANSPLHF. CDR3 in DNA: TGTGCCAGCACGCGGGAAACCGCGAATTCACCCCTCCACTTT.

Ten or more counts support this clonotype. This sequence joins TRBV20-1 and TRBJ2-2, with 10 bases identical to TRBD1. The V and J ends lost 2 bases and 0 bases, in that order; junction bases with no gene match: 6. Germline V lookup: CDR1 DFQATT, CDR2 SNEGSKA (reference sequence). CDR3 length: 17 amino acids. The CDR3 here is CSARRGQGPPNTGELFF. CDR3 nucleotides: TGCAGTGCTAGACGGGGACAGGGGCCTCCGAACACCGGGGAGCTGTTTTTT.

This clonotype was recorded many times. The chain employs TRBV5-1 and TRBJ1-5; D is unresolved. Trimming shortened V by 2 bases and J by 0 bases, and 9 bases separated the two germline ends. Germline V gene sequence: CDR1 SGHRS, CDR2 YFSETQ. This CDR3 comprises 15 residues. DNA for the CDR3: TGCGCCAGCAGCTTCAACGGGGATAGCAATCAGCCCCAGCATTTT. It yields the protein CASSFNGDSNQPQHF.

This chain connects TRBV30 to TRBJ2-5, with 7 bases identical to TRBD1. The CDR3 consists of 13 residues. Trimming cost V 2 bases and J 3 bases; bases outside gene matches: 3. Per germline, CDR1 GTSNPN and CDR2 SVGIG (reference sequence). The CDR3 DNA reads TGTGCCTGGAGTCAGACAGGGAAAGAGACCCAGTACTTC. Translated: CAWSQTGKETQYF.

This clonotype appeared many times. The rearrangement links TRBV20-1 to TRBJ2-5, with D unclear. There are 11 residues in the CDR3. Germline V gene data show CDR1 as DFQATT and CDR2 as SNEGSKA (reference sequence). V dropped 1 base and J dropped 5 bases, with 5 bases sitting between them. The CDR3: CSARARETQYF. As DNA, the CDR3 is TGCAGTGCTAGAGCCAGGGAGACCCAGTACTTC.

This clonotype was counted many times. The CDR3: CASSPLGGGTEAFF. The CDR3 region has the DNA TGTGCCAGCAGCCCCCTCGGGGGCGGCACTGAAGCTTTCTTT. V usage is TRBV12-3 or TRBV12-4 and J usage is TRBJ1-1, with D tentatively TRBD1 (6 bases). There are 14 residues in the CDR3. The V and J ends lost 6 bases and 4 bases respectively, with 15 bases between them.

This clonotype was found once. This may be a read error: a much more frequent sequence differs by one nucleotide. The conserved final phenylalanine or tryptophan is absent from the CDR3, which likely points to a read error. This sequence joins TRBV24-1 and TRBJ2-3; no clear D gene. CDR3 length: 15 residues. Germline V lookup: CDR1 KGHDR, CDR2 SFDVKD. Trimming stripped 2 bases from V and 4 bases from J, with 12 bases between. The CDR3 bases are TGTGCCACCAGTGATTCCTCAAAATTGGCAGATACGCAGTATTTG. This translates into CATSDSSKLADTQYL.

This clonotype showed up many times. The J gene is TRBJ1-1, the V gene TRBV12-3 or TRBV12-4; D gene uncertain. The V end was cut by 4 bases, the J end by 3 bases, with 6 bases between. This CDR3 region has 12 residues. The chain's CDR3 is CASSSGDTEAFF. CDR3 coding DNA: TGTGCCAGCAGTTCCGGGGACACTGAAGCTTTCTTT.